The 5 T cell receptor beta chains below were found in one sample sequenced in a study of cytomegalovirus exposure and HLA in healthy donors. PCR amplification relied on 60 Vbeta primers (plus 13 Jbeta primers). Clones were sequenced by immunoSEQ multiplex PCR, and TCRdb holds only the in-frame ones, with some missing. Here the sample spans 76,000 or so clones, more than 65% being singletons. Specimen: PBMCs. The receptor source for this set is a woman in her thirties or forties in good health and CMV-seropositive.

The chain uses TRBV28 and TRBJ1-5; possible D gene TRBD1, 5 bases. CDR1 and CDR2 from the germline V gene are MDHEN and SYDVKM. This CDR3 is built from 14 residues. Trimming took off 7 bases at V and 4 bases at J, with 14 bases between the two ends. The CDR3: CASISGGWNQPQHF. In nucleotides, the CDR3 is TGTGCCAGCATCAGTGGGGGGTGGAATCAGCCCCAGCATTTT.

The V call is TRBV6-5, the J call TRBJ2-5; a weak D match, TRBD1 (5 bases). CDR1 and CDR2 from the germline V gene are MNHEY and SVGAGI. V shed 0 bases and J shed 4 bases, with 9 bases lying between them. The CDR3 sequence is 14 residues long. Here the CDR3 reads CASSYSRQGETQYF. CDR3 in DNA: TGTGCCAGCAGTTACTCTAGGCAGGGAGAGACCCAGTACTTC.

Here the CDR3 reads CASSERTGFTTEAFF. The CDR3 bases are TGTGCCAGCAGTGAAAGGACAGGTTTTACCACTGAAGCTTTCTTT. The V and J genes are TRBV2 and TRBJ1-1; 7 nucleotides align to TRBD1. The CDR3 has 15 amino acids. J lost 4 bases, V lost 2 bases, and 7 bases had no gene match. CDR1 is SNHLY, CDR2 FYNNEI, per germline.

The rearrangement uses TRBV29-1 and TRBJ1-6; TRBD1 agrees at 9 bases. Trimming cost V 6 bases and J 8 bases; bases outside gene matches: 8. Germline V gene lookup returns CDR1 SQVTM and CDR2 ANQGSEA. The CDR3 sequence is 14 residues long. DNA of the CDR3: TGCAGCGTGCGGACAGGGGCGATTGATTCACCCCTCCACTTT. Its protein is CSVRTGAIDSPLHF.

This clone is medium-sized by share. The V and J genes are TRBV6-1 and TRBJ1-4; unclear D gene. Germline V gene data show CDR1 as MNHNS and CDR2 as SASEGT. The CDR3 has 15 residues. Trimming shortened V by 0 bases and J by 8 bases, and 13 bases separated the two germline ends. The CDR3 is CASSEAFGVSEKLFF. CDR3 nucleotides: TGTGCCAGCAGTGAAGCGTTCGGGGTCTCGGAAAAACTGTTTTTT.